Included here is one TCR beta chain sequence, with context. Its antigen is currently unknown. The sample is drawn from a study of T cell responses to AZD1222 COVID-19 vaccine. Study conclusions and caveats: Without day 14 samples, only post-peak T cell repertoires were studied.

Trimming took 3 bases from V and 3 from J, leaving 12 bases between them. This CDR3 is 15 amino acids long. Germline assignment: CDR1 LNHDA and CDR2 SQIVND (reference sequence). Clones were sequenced by immunoSEQ multiplex PCR, and TCRdb holds only the in-frame ones, with some missing. Among around 120,000 clones listed, roughly 91% were seen once. The chain combines TRBV19 with TRBJ2-1; D unresolved. The sequence was collected from an adult who received the AZD1222 COVID-19 vaccine. The specimen was peripheral blood, collected 28 days after the second AZD1222 dose. This CDR3 is CASSMVPANYNEQFF. The CDR3 coding sequence is TGTGCCAGTAGTATGGTCCCAGCCAACTACAATGAGCAGTTCTTC.